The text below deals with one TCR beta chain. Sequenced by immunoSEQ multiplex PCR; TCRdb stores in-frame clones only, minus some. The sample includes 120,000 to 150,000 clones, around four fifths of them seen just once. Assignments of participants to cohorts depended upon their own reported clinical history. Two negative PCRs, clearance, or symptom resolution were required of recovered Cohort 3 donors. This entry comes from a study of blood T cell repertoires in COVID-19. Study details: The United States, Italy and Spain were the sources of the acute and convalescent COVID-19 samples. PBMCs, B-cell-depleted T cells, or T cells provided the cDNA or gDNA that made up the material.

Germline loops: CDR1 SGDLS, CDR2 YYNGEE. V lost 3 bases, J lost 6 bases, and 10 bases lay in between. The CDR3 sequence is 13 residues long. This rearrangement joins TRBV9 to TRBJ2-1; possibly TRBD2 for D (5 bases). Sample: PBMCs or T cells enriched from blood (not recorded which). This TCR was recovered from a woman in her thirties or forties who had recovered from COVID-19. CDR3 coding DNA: TGTGCCAGCAGCGCCGGGATTCCCAATGAGCAGTTCTTC. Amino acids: CASSAGIPNEQFF.